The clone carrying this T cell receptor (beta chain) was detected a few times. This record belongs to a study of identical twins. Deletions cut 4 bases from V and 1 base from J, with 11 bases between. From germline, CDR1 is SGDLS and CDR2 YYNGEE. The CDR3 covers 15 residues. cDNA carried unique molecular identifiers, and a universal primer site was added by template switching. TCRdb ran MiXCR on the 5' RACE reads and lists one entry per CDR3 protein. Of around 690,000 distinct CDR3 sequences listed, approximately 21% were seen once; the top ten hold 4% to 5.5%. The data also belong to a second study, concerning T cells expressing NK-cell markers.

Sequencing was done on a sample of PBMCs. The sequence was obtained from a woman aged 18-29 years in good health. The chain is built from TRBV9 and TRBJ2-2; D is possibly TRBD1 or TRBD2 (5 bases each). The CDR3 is CASSSGTQNTGELFF. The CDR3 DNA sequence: TGTGCCAGCAGCTCCGGGACCCAGAACACCGGGGAGCTGTTTTTT.